The TCR beta chain under discussion was sequenced for a study of tumor-infiltrating lymphocytes in oesophageal squamous cell carcinoma. Using its own MiXCR run on the PCR reads, TCRdb lists one record per CDR3 protein. The top ten clones hold about 30% of a sample with around 12,000 distinct CDR3 sequences, around 50% of them seen once. The receptor's source is a female donor with esophageal squamous cell carcinoma. Sequencing was carried out using esophageal tumor tissue.

DNA of the CDR3: TGTGCCAGCAGCGGAGACGGGGGACGCGCTGAAGCTTTCTTT. Translated: CASSGDGGRAEAFF. V usage is TRBV7-3 and J usage is TRBJ1-1; D perhaps matches TRBD1 (5 bases). V lost 5 bases and J lost 6, with 16 bases in between. From germline, CDR1 is SGHTA and CDR2 FQGTGA. The CDR3 covers 14 residues.